The 14 T cell receptor beta chains presented below share a single source sample, sequenced in a study of cytomegalovirus exposure and HLA in healthy donors. Primers: 60 Vbeta forward and 13 Jbeta reverse. Sequencing used immunoSEQ multiplex PCR; TCRdb keeps in-frame clones, though not all of them. The table records roughly 200,000 clones, 75% to 90% of them present only once. Material for sequencing was PBMCs. The receptors derive from a woman in her twenties or thirties in good health and CMV-seronegative.

The chain is built from TRBV7-9 and TRBJ1-6; a weak D match, TRBD1 (5 bases). The V and J ends lost 4 bases and 6 bases respectively, with 13 bases between them. CDR3 size: 15 residues. Germline V lookup: CDR1 SEHNR, CDR2 FQNEAQ (reference sequence). CDR3 sequence reads: CASSSQGTSNSPLHF. Here the CDR3 DNA reads TGTGCCAGCAGCTCTCAGGGTACAAGTAATTCACCCCTCCACTTT.

This sequence joins TRBV10-2 and TRBJ1-5; weak D call: TRBD1 (5 bases). The CDR3 runs 13 residues. CDR1 and CDR2 from the germline V gene are WSHSY and SAAADI. V shed 6 bases and J shed 5 bases, with 11 bases lying between them. CDR3 sequence: CASRGREDQPQHF. The CDR3 nucleotides are TGCGCCAGCAGGGGACGGGAGGATCAGCCCCAGCATTTT.

The chain joins TRBV5-1 to TRBJ2-5, with 9 bases matching TRBD1. V dropped 6 bases and J dropped 4; count of bases not matched to a gene: 10. Germline CDR1 reads SGHRS; CDR2 reads YFSETQ. This CDR3 is built from 15 residues. Here the CDR3 DNA reads TGCGCCAGCAACTCTGGACAGGGGCTCCCAGAGACCCAGTACTTC. Protein sequence: CASNSGQGLPETQYF.

This clone was seen only a few times. The chain joins TRBV30 to TRBJ2-1, with TRBD2 matching 10 bases. CDR3 length: 15 residues. V was pared by 2 bases and J by 4 bases, with 5 bases of the junction left unmatched. The germline gives CDR1 GTSNPN, CDR2 SVGIG (reference sequence). CDR3 sequence (DNA): TGTGCCTGGAGTCCCGCTAGCGGGGGTTACAATGAGCAGTTCTTC. It encodes CAWSPASGGYNEQFF.

This chain connects TRBV15 to TRBJ2-5, with D perhaps TRBD1 (6 bases). V lost 1 base, J lost 7 bases, and 16 bases lay in between. The length of the CDR3 is 15 residues. The germline V gene encodes CDR1 LNHNV and CDR2 YYDKDF (reference sequence). CDR3 region: CATSRGRTGIGTQYF. The CDR3 bases are TGTGCCACCAGCAGAGGCCGAACAGGGATCGGGACCCAGTACTTC. The variable domain in full, with the rest retrieved from reference TRBV15 and TRBJ2-5, is DAMVIQNPRYQVTQFGKPVTLSCSQTLNHNVMYWYQQKSSQAPKLLFHYYDKDFNNEADTPDNFQSRRPNTSFCFLDIRSPGLGDTAMYLCATSRGRTGIGTQYFGPGTRLLVL.

The chain carries TRBV7-3 and TRBJ2-1; 10 nucleotides match TRBD2. The CDR3 contains 15 residues. The V gene's germline CDR1 is SGHTA and CDR2 FQGTGA. J gave up 9 bases and V 1 base, and 6 bases lay outside the gene matches. The CDR3, as DNA: TGTGCCAGCAGCTTAATGCTAGCGGGAGAAAGTGAGCAGTTCTTC. It encodes CASSLMLAGESEQFF.

The CDR3, as DNA: TGCGCCAGCAGCTTGGGAGGCGGGGTCGGCACAGATACGCAGTATTTT. It codes for CASSLGGGVGTDTQYF. V is TRBV5-1 and J is TRBJ2-3, with D perhaps TRBD2 (6 bases). V dropped 0 bases and J dropped 1 base, with 12 bases sitting between them. Germline V gene sequence: CDR1 SGHRS, CDR2 YFSETQ. CDR3 size: 16 residues.

The chain recombines TRBV6-5 with TRBJ2-3; no definite D call. This CDR3 spans 13 amino acids. The V end lost 2 bases, the J end lost 7 bases, and 10 bases lay between the germline ends. Germline V gives CDR1 MNHEY, CDR2 SVGAGI. Here the CDR3 DNA reads TGTGCCAGCAGTTACGGGCCCCCGAATACGCAGTATTTT. It yields the protein CASSYGPPNTQYF.

This rearrangement joins TRBV7-2 to TRBJ2-7; TRBD1 aligns across 7 bases. V was clipped by 2 bases and J by 4 bases; unmatched bases: 11. CDR1 and CDR2 from the germline V gene are SGHTA and FQGNSA. The CDR3 sequence is 16 residues long. CDR3 nucleotide sequence: TGTGCCAGCAGCTTACGATTTACAGGGGATGCGTACGAGCAGTACTTC. This translates into CASSLRFTGDAYEQYF.

In its sample, this clone was seen once. V is TRBV2 and J is TRBJ2-7; D not certain. CDR1 SNHLY and CDR2 FYNNEI come from the germline V gene. The length of the CDR3 is 13 residues. Trimming shortened V by 4 bases and J by 3 bases, and 10 bases separated the two germline ends. The CDR3 protein is CASSVELDYEQYF. The CDR3 DNA reads TGTGCCAGCAGTGTCGAGCTAGACTACGAGCAGTACTTC.

This clone was recorded a few times. This chain connects TRBV2 to TRBJ2-1; weak D call: TRBD1 (5 bases). The CDR3 length is 13 residues. V lost 2 bases, J lost 7 bases, and 9 bases lay in between. Per the germline V gene, CDR1 is SNHLY and CDR2 is FYNNEI. The CDR3: CASSEPGLNEQFF. CDR3 bases: TGTGCCAGCAGTGAACCAGGGTTGAATGAGCAGTTCTTC.

The chain recombines TRBV11-2 with TRBJ2-4; D is ambiguous. Germline V gene data show CDR1 as SGHAT and CDR2 as FQNNGV. V was trimmed by 0 bases and J by 10 bases, leaving 13 bases between them. The CDR3 loop spans 14 amino acids. The CDR3 spells CASSLDKSIWIQYF. In DNA, the CDR3 is TGTGCCAGCAGCTTAGATAAAAGCATTTGGATTCAGTACTTC.

The rearrangement joins TRBV9 to TRBJ2-1, with 12 positions matching TRBD2. Germline CDR1 reads SGDLS; CDR2 reads YYNGEE. There are 13 residues in the CDR3. The V segment lost 3 bases and the J segment 10 bases; nucleotides outside the gene matches: 2. The CDR3 DNA follows: TGTGCCAGCAGCGCGGGGACTAGCGGGGAGCAGTTCTTC. As protein: CASSAGTSGEQFF.

This clone was recorded once. This chain links TRBV18 with TRBJ2-5, with D possibly matching TRBD2 (6 bases). The CDR3 has 17 residues. Germline V gene sequence: CDR1 KGHSH, CDR2 LQKENI. V was shortened by 8 bases and J by 2 bases, with 24 bases between the two germline ends. This CDR3 is CASRHPSWRGTQETQYF. CDR3 coding DNA: TGTGCCAGCCGCCACCCCTCCTGGCGGGGTACTCAAGAGACCCAGTACTTC.